The rows below give T cell receptor beta chains drawn from one sample of a study of blood T cell repertoires in COVID-19. Only in-frame clones appear in the TCRdb table, and some are missing; sequencing was by immunoSEQ multiplex PCR. The sample lists some 300,000 clones, 90% to 95% occurring once. The sequenced material came from PBMCs or T cells enriched from blood (not recorded which). The receptors originated from a woman aged 25-40 years who had been exposed to COVID-19. Both conserved end residues are part of each CDR3. The D gene is left open where the match is weak. Clone size appears in some rows only: once, few, many, or a class for an expanded clone.

D,J,V,length,size,CDR3,DNA
.,TRBJ2-7,TRBV18,15,.,CASSPNQQGSYEQYF,TGTGCCAGCTCACCAAATCAGCAGGGCTCCTACGAGCAGTACTTC
.,TRBJ2-7,TRBV19,14,.,CASSPGAGDYEQYF,TGTGCCAGTAGTCCCGGCGCAGGGGACTACGAGCAGTACTTC
.,TRBJ1-2,TRBV2,14,.,CASRLSGGMSGYTF,TGTGCCAGCAGGTTGAGTGGAGGGATGAGTGGCTACACCTTC
.,TRBJ2-3,TRBV4-2,16,.,CASSQAYSVRGNTQYF,TGTGCCAGCAGCCAAGCCTATTCGGTCAGGGGAAATACGCAGTATTTT
.,TRBJ1-5,TRBV7-9,14,.,CASSSQGGSAPQHF,TGTGCCAGCAGCTCACAGGGAGGGAGCGCGCCCCAGCATTTT
TRBD1,TRBJ2-1,TRBV7-2,14,.,CASSPGTGYNEQFF,TGTGCCAGCAGCCCCGGGACAGGGTACAATGAGCAGTTCTTC
.,TRBJ1-2,TRBV5-1,13,once,CVSSPMGEGGYTF,TGCGTCAGCAGCCCGATGGGAGAAGGCGGCTACACCTTC
TRBD1,TRBJ1-2,TRBV6-4,14,.,CARFQQGVYDGYTF,TGTGCCAGGTTTCAACAGGGGGTCTACGATGGCTACACCTTC
.,TRBJ2-7,TRBV11-1,16,.,CASSLDPRGPTYEQYF,TGTGCCAGCAGCTTAGACCCGAGAGGGCCGACCTACGAGCAGTACTTC
.,TRBJ1-2,TRBV5-8,16,.,CASSPTGQLNNYGYTF,TGTGCCAGCAGCCCGACCGGACAGTTGAATAACTATGGCTACACCTTC
TRBD1,TRBJ2-5,TRBV24-1,17,.,CATSDFDRGKSGETQYF,TGTGCCACCAGTGATTTTGACAGGGGCAAGAGCGGGGAGACCCAGTACTTC
.,TRBJ1-2,TRBV6-1,15,once,CASSEAAGNNYGYTF,TGTGCCAGCAGTGAAGCCGCGGGAAATAACTATGGCTACACCTTC
TRBD1,TRBJ1-2,TRBV6-5,14,.,CASSYSGTVDGYTF,TGTGCCAGCAGTTACTCAGGGACAGTCGATGGCTACACCTTC
TRBD1,TRBJ1-2,TRBV6-5,14,.,CASSYRGQGYGYTF,TGTGCCAGCAGCTACAGGGGACAGGGCTATGGCTACACCTTC
.,TRBJ2-7,TRBV2,13,.,CASSQTTNHEQYF,TGTGCCAGCAGTCAAACTACTAACCACGAGCAGTACTTC
.,TRBJ1-2,TRBV27,12,.,CASRQGNYGYTF,TGTGCCAGCAGACAGGGTAACTATGGCTACACCTTC
TRBD1,TRBJ2-6,TRBV5-1,16,once,CASSSTGVSGANVLTF,TGCGCCAGCAGCTCAACAGGGGTCTCTGGGGCCAACGTCCTGACTTTC
.,TRBJ1-2,TRBV11-2,13,.,CASSLPGNYGYTF,TGTGCCAGCAGCTTACCGGGGAACTATGGCTACACCTTC
.,TRBJ1-1,TRBV19,18,.,CASSIGYRVTNIRGEAFF,TGTGCCAGTAGTATAGGCTACAGGGTAACTAACATCCGGGGTGAAGCTTTCTTT
.,TRBJ1-2,TRBV21-1,15,once,CASSNHVGQGYGYTF,TGTGCCAGCAGCAACCACGTGGGACAGGGCTATGGCTACACCTTC
TRBD1,TRBJ1-3,TRBV5-1,15,.,CASRGQAASGNTIYF,TGCGCCAGCAGAGGACAGGCCGCCTCTGGAAACACCATATATTTT
TRBD1,TRBJ1-1,TRBV7-9,13,.,CASSIQGAAGAFF,TGTGCCAGCAGCATCCAGGGGGCTGCTGGAGCTTTCTTT
TRBD1,TRBJ1-5,TRBV23-1,16,.,CASSQEGQADNQPQHF,TGCGCCAGCAGTCAAGAGGGACAGGCTGACAATCAGCCCCAGCATTTT
.,TRBJ2-5,TRBV5-8,15,.,CASRTGYKYQETQYF,TGTGCCAGCAGAACCGGGTACAAGTACCAAGAGACCCAGTACTTC
.,TRBJ1-2,TRBV10-3,14,.,CAISAHEEDYGYTF,TGTGCCATCAGTGCCCACGAGGAAGACTATGGCTACACCTTC
TRBD1,TRBJ1-2,TRBV5-6,14,.,CASSPTGSNYGYTF,TGTGCCAGCAGCCCGACAGGGTCTAACTATGGCTACACCTTC
.,TRBJ2-1,TRBV12-3/TRBV12-4,13,.,CASSFLSYNEQFF,TGTGCCAGCAGTTTTCTCTCCTACAATGAGCAGTTCTTC
.,TRBJ1-1,TRBV7-8,13,.,CASSAGGMTEAFF,TGTGCCAGCTCCGCCGGGGGGATGACTGAAGCTTTCTTT
TRBD1,TRBJ1-4,TRBV5-1,15,.,CASSWGTGGREKLFF,TGCGCCAGCAGCTGGGGGACAGGGGGCCGTGAAAAACTGTTTTTT
TRBD1,TRBJ2-2,TRBV10-3,17,.,CAIRALAGGAGTGELFF,TGTGCCATCAGAGCCTTAGCAGGGGGCGCAGGAACCGGGGAGCTGTTTTTT
.,TRBJ1-2,TRBV19,15,.,CASSLYLGANYGYTF,TGTGCCAGTAGTCTATACCTGGGAGCAAACTATGGCTACACCTTC
.,TRBJ1-5,TRBV4-3,14,few,CASSQDHRAQPQHF,TGCGCCAGCAGCCAAGATCACAGGGCTCAGCCCCAGCATTTT
TRBD1,TRBJ2-7,TRBV19,14,.,CASSIQTGSYEQYF,TGTGCCAGTAGTATTCAGACAGGGTCCTACGAGCAGTACTTC
.,TRBJ1-1,TRBV9,15,.,CASSVETREGTEAFF,TGTGCCAGCAGCGTCGAGACTAGGGAGGGCACTGAAGCTTTCTTT
TRBD1,TRBJ1-2,TRBV18,13,.,CASSPPGQHGYTF,TGTGCCAGCTCACCACCGGGACAGCACGGCTACACCTTC
.,TRBJ2-2,TRBV2,14,few,CASRGRENTGELFF,TGTGCCAGCCGCGGCAGGGAAAACACCGGGGAGCTGTTTTTT
.,TRBJ1-2,TRBV4-1,13,.,CASSQWEGYGYTF,TGCGCCAGCAGCCAGTGGGAGGGCTATGGCTACACCTTC
.,TRBJ1-2,TRBV5-1,15,.,CASSLGAGVSYGYTF,TGCGCCAGCAGCTTGGGGGCGGGGGTCTCCTATGGCTACACCTTC
TRBD1,TRBJ1-5,TRBV30,14,.,CAWSADRGGQPQHF,TGTGCCTGGAGCGCGGACAGGGGAGGGCAGCCCCAGCATTTT
TRBD1,TRBJ2-7,TRBV19,14,.,CASSMGQGSYEQYF,TGTGCCAGTAGTATGGGACAGGGCTCCTACGAGCAGTACTTC
TRBD1,TRBJ1-1,TRBV2,13,.,CASSPDRGPQAFF,TGTGCCAGCAGTCCCGACAGGGGGCCCCAAGCTTTCTTT
.,TRBJ2-7,TRBV11-2,15,.,CASSLVLGRGYEQYF,TGTGCCAGCAGCTTAGTATTAGGCAGGGGCTACGAGCAGTACTTC
.,TRBJ2-2,TRBV19,15,.,CASSKASGGTGELFF,TGTGCCAGCAGTAAGGCCTCGGGTGGGACCGGGGAGCTGTTTTTT
.,TRBJ1-3,TRBV12-3/TRBV12-4,13,.,CASSLVGRNTIYF,TGTGCCAGCAGTTTAGTAGGGAGGAACACCATATATTTT
.,TRBJ1-1,TRBV7-9,13,.,CASSLLSGTEAFF,TGTGCCAGCAGCTTATTGAGTGGCACTGAAGCTTTCTTT
.,TRBJ2-3,TRBV12-3/TRBV12-4,13,.,CASSLAGADTQYF,TGTGCCAGCAGTTTAGCAGGGGCAGATACGCAGTATTTT
TRBD1,TRBJ1-1,TRBV6-5,14,few,CASRDGTGDTEAFF,TGTGCCAGCAGGGACGGGACAGGGGACACTGAAGCTTTCTTT
TRBD2,TRBJ2-5,TRBV5-1,16,.,CASSSGTSGSQETQYF,TGCGCCAGCAGCTCCGGGACTAGCGGGAGCCAAGAGACCCAGTACTTC
.,TRBJ1-3,TRBV7-2,13,.,CASSLETRNTIYF,TGTGCCAGCAGCTTAGAAACGCGGAACACCATATATTTT
.,TRBJ1-2,TRBV7-2,15,.,CASSPVYTGSYGYTF,TGTGCCAGCAGCCCCGTTTATACAGGGAGCTATGGCTACACCTTC
TRBD2,TRBJ2-3,TRBV4-2,16,.,CASSQVGMASGDTQYF,TGTGCCAGCAGCCAAGTTGGTATGGCTAGCGGAGATACGCAGTATTTT
.,TRBJ1-3,TRBV3-1/TRBV3-2,13,once,CASSHSAGNTIYF,TGTGCCAGCAGCCATTCTGCTGGAAACACCATATATTTT
.,TRBJ2-7,TRBV6-6,15,.,CATAEVGGTEYEQYF,TGTGCCACAGCAGAAGTAGGCGGGACAGAGTACGAGCAGTACTTC
.,TRBJ1-4,TRBV5-6,15,.,CASSPTTGLRQKLFF,TGTGCCAGCAGCCCAACAACAGGGTTGCGTCAAAAACTGTTTTTT
TRBD2,TRBJ2-1,TRBV5-1,14,.,CASSLERGGREQFF,TGCGCCAGCAGCTTGGAGCGGGGGGGCCGCGAGCAGTTCTTC
.,TRBJ1-2,TRBV6-5,11,.,CASGRGYGYTF,TGTGCCAGCGGCAGGGGCTATGGCTACACCTTC
.,TRBJ2-7,TRBV20-1,13,.,CSASWQGGGEQYF,TGCAGTGCTAGTTGGCAGGGGGGCGGCGAGCAGTACTTC
.,TRBJ2-7,TRBV21-1,15,.,CASSPDRGLVYEQYF,TGTGCCAGCAGCCCGGACAGGGGGTTGGTCTACGAGCAGTACTTC
.,TRBJ1-1,TRBV19,15,once,CASSVHDSGNTEAFF,TGTGCCAGTAGTGTCCATGATTCGGGGAACACTGAAGCTTTCTTT
TRBD2,TRBJ2-1,TRBV10-3,13,.,CAIRTGTTNEQFF,TGTGCCATCAGGACCGGGACTACCAATGAGCAGTTCTTC